This TCR beta chain was recorded in a study of shared T cell receptors in the human thymus. The CDR3 contains 18 residues. Trimming shortened V by 3 bases and J by 3 bases, and 24 bases separated the two germline ends. CDR1 is SGHDN and CDR2 is FVKESK in the germline V gene. Libraries were prepared by immunoSEQ multiplex PCR; TCRdb keeps only in-frame clonotypes and omits some of them. The sample has 500,000 to 750,000 clones, more than 75% seen once. The sample also formed part of further work on human thymus T cells. That paper notes: Resections were taken during corrective heart surgery, and the thymus tissue came from these. Across thymic and blood repertoires, the usage of V and J genes appeared to be biased. Related studies noted strongly shared thymic repertoires across unrelated people.

The specimen was thymocytes. V usage is TRBV14 and J usage is TRBJ2-7, with TRBD1 as a possible D gene (6 bases). The TCR comes from a boy less than two years old with a congenital heart defect. CDR3 residues: CASSQNPLGSNRVYEQYF. In DNA form, the CDR3 reads TGTGCCAGCAGCCAGAATCCGTTAGGGTCTAACAGGGTCTACGAGCAGTACTTC.